The sample holds one count of the clone carrying this T cell receptor (beta chain). Its antigen remains unknown. Expressed TCRB transcripts were sequenced because the isolated RNA had all been reverse transcribed beforehand. Naive, central memory and regulatory T cell samples averaged around 4 million immunoSEQ reads each. Clones were sequenced by immunoSEQ multiplex PCR, and TCRdb holds only the in-frame ones, with some missing. The table includes fewer than 7,500 clones, about four fifths detected once. This entry is derived from a study of beta chain features in type 1 diabetes. General study findings and limits: High TCR expression in some cells could lead to their over-representation in cDNA sequencing.

Sequencing was performed on Tregs from blood. The sequence came from a young man in good health.

The CDR3: CASRRQETQYF. For the CDR3, the DNA is TGTGCCAGCAGGAGACAAGAGACCCAGTACTTC. The chain has TRBV6-6 and TRBJ2-5; D remains ambiguous. Trimming shortened V by 6 bases and J by 2 bases, and 4 bases separated the two germline ends. The germline gives CDR1 MNHNY, CDR2 SVGAGI (reference sequence). This CDR3 region has 11 residues.